This passage covers 6 T cell receptor beta chains from one sample sequenced in a study of blood T cell repertoires in COVID-19. The data were produced by immunoSEQ multiplex PCR, yet TCRdb's version contains in-frame clones alone and is incomplete. The table has 250,000 to 350,000 clones, 70% to 90% seen once. The sequenced sample was peripheral blood. The receptors originated from a woman between 50 and 59 years old with active or convalescent COVID-19.

V gene TRBV28 combines with J gene TRBJ2-3; possible D gene TRBD2, 6 bases. The germline gives CDR1 MDHEN, CDR2 SYDVKM. The CDR3 sequence is 11 residues long. Between the trimmed V and J ends, which lost 6 bases and 9 bases, there was a span of 10 bases. The CDR3: CASRRAGTQYF. CDR3 DNA sequence: TGTGCCAGCAGGAGGGCGGGGACGCAGTATTTT.

The J gene is TRBJ2-3, the V gene TRBV9; TRBD2 matches 12 bases. Trimming took 3 bases from V and 1 from J; bases not matched to a gene: 9. The CDR3 has 18 amino acids. Germline CDR1 SGDLS, CDR2 YYNGEE. For the CDR3, the DNA is TGTGCCAGCAGCGCTAGACGACTAGCGGGAGACCGCACAGATACGCAGTATTTT. This translates into CASSARRLAGDRTDTQYF.

The chain couples TRBV2 to TRBJ1-5; no clear D gene. Between the trimmed V and J ends, which lost 5 bases and 11 bases, there was a span of 13 bases. The CDR3 totals 12 residues. CDR1 SNHLY and CDR2 FYNNEI come from the germline V gene. The CDR3 DNA sequence: TGTGCCAGCAGTACAGCGGTCAGGTCCCAGCATTTT. It specifies CASSTAVRSQHF.

The rearrangement joins TRBV3-1 (or the pseudogene TRBV3-2) to TRBJ2-7, with TRBD2 identical over 11 bases. This CDR3 is 17 amino acids long. CDR1 is LGHDT and CDR2 is YNNKEL in the germline V gene (reference sequence). V lost 3 bases, J lost 3 bases, and 10 bases stayed unmatched. CDR3 nucleotides: TGTGCCAGCAGCCAGAAGCCGCTACTAGCGGGGGACTACGAGCAGTACTTC. Protein sequence: CASSQKPLLAGDYEQYF.

The chain recombines TRBV2 with TRBJ1-2; D gene uncertain. Per germline, CDR1 SNHLY and CDR2 FYNNEI. V dropped 3 bases and J dropped 0 bases, with 20 bases sitting between them. The CDR3 is 18 amino acids. CDR3 in amino acids: CASSDLKAVIGANYGYTF. The CDR3 DNA sequence: TGTGCCAGCAGTGACTTGAAAGCCGTCATCGGGGCTAACTATGGCTACACCTTC.

The V gene is TRBV5-4, the J gene TRBJ1-1, with D unresolved. The CDR3 spans 14 residues. In germline, CDR1 is SGHNT, CDR2 YYREEE (reference sequence). Trimming pared 4 bases from V and 1 base from J, leaving 11 bases between. CDR3: CASSNGLKNTEAFF. CDR3 DNA sequence: TGTGCCAGCAGCAACGGACTTAAGAACACTGAAGCTTTCTTT.